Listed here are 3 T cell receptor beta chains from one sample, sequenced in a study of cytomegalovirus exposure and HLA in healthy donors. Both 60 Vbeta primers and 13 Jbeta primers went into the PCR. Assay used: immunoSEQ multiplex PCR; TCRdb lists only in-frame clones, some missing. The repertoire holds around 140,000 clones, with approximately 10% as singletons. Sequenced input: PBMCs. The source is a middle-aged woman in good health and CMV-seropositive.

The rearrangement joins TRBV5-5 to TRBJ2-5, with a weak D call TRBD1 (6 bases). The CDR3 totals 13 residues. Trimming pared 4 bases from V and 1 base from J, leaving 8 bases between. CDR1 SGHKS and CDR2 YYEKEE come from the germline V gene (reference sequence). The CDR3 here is CASSPDSQETQYF. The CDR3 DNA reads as TGTGCCAGCAGCCCGGACAGCCAAGAGACCCAGTACTTC. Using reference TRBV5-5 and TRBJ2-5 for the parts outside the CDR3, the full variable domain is DAGVTQSPTHLIKTRGQQVTLRCSPISGHKSVSWYQQVLGQGPQFIFQYYEKEERGRGNFPDRFSARQFPNYSSELNVNALLLGDSALYLCASSPDSQETQYFGPGTRLLVL.

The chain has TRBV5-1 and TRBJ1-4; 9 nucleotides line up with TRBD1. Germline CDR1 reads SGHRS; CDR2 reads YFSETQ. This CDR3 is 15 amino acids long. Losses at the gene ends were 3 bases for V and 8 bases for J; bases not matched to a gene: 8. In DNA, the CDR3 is TGCGCCAGCAGCTCCGGGACAGGGTCTAGGGAAAAACTGTTTTTT. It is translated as CASSSGTGSREKLFF.

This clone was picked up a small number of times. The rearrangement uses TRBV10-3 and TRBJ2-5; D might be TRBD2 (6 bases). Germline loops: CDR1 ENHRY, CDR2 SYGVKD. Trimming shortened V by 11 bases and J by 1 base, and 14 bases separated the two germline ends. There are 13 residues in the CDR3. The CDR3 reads CAVAPGGQETQYF. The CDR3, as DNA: TGTGCCGTCGCCCCCGGGGGCCAAGAGACCCAGTACTTC.